This T cell receptor (beta chain) is from a study of shared clonotypes between healthy human individuals. General study findings and limits: Between a few donors, naive CD4 clonotypes were shared at a level of about 5%.

The study separated CD4+ cells into CD45RA+ naive and CD45RA-negative memory subsets. Between the trimmed V and J ends, which lost 3 bases and 0 bases, there was a span of 11 bases. Germline V lookup: CDR1 LNHDA, CDR2 SQIVND (reference sequence). This CDR3 has 16 amino acids. The authors ran the assay at deep level. Profiling relied on immunoSEQ multiplex PCR, and the TCRdb table lists in-frame clones only, not all of them. This sample yields hundreds of thousands of clones, of which 96% are seen a single time; 0.05% to 0.07% belongs to the top ten. Points on this clone: Its antigen remains unidentified.

The sequence was collected from a woman younger than 45 in good health. J is TRBJ2-2 and V is TRBV19, with TRBD2 as a possible D gene (5 bases). Sequenced material: naive CD4+ T cells sorted from blood. Subset of the sample: CD45RA+ positively selected. The CDR3 reads CASSMGGPPNTGELFF. Here the CDR3 DNA reads TGTGCCAGTAGTATGGGCGGGCCCCCGAACACCGGGGAGCTGTTTTTT.